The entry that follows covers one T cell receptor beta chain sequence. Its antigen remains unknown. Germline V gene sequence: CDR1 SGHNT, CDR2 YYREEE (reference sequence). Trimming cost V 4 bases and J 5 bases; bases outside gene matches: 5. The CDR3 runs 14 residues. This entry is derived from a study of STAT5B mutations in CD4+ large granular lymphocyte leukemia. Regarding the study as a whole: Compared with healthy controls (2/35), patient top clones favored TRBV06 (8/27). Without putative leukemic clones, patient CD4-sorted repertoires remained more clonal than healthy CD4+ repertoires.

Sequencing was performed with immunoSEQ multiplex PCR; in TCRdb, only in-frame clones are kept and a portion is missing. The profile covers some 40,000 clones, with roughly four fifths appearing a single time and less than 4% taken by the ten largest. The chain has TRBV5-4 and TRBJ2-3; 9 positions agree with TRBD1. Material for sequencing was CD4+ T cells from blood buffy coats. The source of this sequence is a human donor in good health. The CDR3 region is CASSQRDREDTQYF. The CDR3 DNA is TGTGCCAGCAGCCAGAGGGACAGGGAAGATACGCAGTATTTT.